The rows below give T cell receptor beta chains drawn from one sample of a study of cytotoxic CD8 clonotypes in ibrutinib-treated CLL. Some clones are missing from TCRdb's copy, which holds only in-frame ones; the method was immunoSEQ multiplex PCR. The table records 9,500 to 15,000 clones, around 68% of them present only once. The material was PBMCs, obtained before ibrutinib treatment. Receptors were obtained from a human donor with chronic lymphocytic leukemia. Each CDR3 is given with its conserved first and last residue. Fields, in order: D gene, V gene, clone size, J gene, CDR3 protein, CDR3 DNA. D genes are given only for firm matches. Clone size appears in some rows only: once, few, many, or a class for an expanded clone.

D: TRBD2; V: TRBV5-1; size: -; J: TRBJ2-3; CDR3: CASGLAGGPGDTQYF; DNA: TGCGCCAGCGGGCTGGCGGGGGGACCTGGGGATACGCAGTATTTT
D: TRBD2; V: TRBV6-4; size: few; J: TRBJ2-1; CDR3: CASSAGGHEQFF; DNA: TGTGCCAGCAGTGCGGGGGGGCATGAGCAGTTCTTC
D: -; V: TRBV5-6; size: -; J: TRBJ1-5; CDR3: CASSFYSNQPQHF; DNA: TGTGCCAGCAGCTTTTATAGCAATCAGCCCCAGCATTTT
D: -; V: TRBV11-2; size: few; J: TRBJ1-2; CDR3: CASSPGDRRNYGYTF; DNA: TGTGCCAGCTCTCCAGGAGACAGGAGGAACTATGGCTACACCTTC
D: TRBD2; V: TRBV11-2; size: few; J: TRBJ2-3; CDR3: CASRAIAGGEGGTQYF; DNA: TGTGCCAGCAGAGCCATAGCGGGGGGAGAGGGGGGTACGCAGTATTTT
D: TRBD1; V: TRBV7-6; size: -; J: TRBJ1-1; CDR3: CASSLGGGFTEAFF; DNA: TGTGCCAGCAGCTTAGGAGGGGGCTTCACTGAAGCTTTCTTT
D: -; V: TRBV7-8; size: -; J: TRBJ2-7; CDR3: CASSLVSGASYEQYF; DNA: TGTGCCAGCAGCTTAGTATCGGGGGCCTCCTACGAGCAGTACTTC
D: TRBD1; V: TRBV4-3; size: -; J: TRBJ2-2; CDR3: CASSQDTGQGGTGELFF; DNA: TGCGCCAGCAGCCAGGATACGGGACAGGGAGGAACCGGGGAGCTGTTTTTT
D: -; V: TRBV6-5; size: once; J: TRBJ2-7; CDR3: CASSTTDKSSYEQYF; DNA: TGTGCCAGCAGTACGACGGACAAGAGCTCCTACGAGCAGTACTTC
D: -; V: TRBV7-2; size: -; J: TRBJ2-3; CDR3: CASSKMEGSDTQYF; DNA: TGTGCCAGCAGCAAAATGGAGGGATCAGATACGCAGTATTTT
D: TRBD2; V: TRBV9; size: -; J: TRBJ2-6; CDR3: CASSATSGGTGANVLTF; DNA: TGTGCCAGCAGCGCAACTAGCGGGGGGACTGGGGCCAACGTCCTGACTTTC
D: -; V: TRBV7-3; size: few; J: TRBJ2-2; CDR3: CASSLNWNTGELFF; DNA: TGTGCCAGCAGCTTAAACTGGAACACCGGGGAGCTGTTTTTT
D: -; V: TRBV5-1; size: -; J: TRBJ1-1; CDR3: CASSFVVVGAEAFF; DNA: TGTGCCAGCAGCTTTGTCGTGGTCGGCGCTGAAGCTTTCTTT
D: -; V: TRBV29-1; size: -; J: TRBJ2-3; CDR3: CSVEAGRGALPPDTQYF; DNA: TGCAGCGTTGAAGCTGGCCGGGGGGCCCTCCCCCCAGATACGCAGTATTTT
D: -; V: TRBV9; size: -; J: TRBJ2-3; CDR3: CASSVAAGARSDTQYF; DNA: TGTGCCAGCAGCGTAGCGGCAGGGGCAAGGTCTGATACGCAGTATTTT
D: TRBD1; V: TRBV7-2; size: -; J: TRBJ1-5; CDR3: CASSWTDRGRVPQHF; DNA: TGTGCCAGCAGCTGGACGGACAGGGGGCGGGTGCCCCAGCATTTT
D: -; V: TRBV1; size: -; J: TRBJ1-6; CDR3: CTSSLLKGNNSPLHF; DNA: TGCACCAGCAGCCTATTAAAAGGGAACAATTCACCCCTCCACTTT
D: TRBD2; V: TRBV7-2; size: -; J: TRBJ2-1; CDR3: CASSFTSGGKAHEQFF; DNA: TGTGCCAGCAGCTTTACTAGCGGGGGGAAGGCGCATGAGCAGTTCTTC
D: -; V: TRBV27; size: -; J: TRBJ1-5; CDR3: CASSLMGQPQHF; DNA: TGTGCCAGCAGTTTAATGGGACAGCCCCAGCATTTT